These T cell receptor beta chains were read from a single sample in a study of OX40 agonist ivuxolimab in advanced cancers. TCRdb's table, derived via immunoSEQ multiplex PCR, lists solely in-frame clones and lacks some. The sample yields around 40,000 clones, about 80% seen once. The sample consisted of CD4+ or CD8+ T cells sorted from blood, taken in a trial of the OX40 agonist ivuxolimab. The receptors come from an adult with an advanced solid tumor such as melanoma, head and neck, liver or kidney cancer. CDR3s include the opening cysteine and the closing phenylalanine or tryptophan. A D gene is named only where the DNA matches it firmly. Not all rows give a size; the values are once, few, many and, for expanded clones, a class.

V gene,clone size,D gene,J gene,CDR3 DNA,CDR3 protein
TRBV29-1,few,-,TRBJ2-3,TGCAGCGTCCGAGGGGCAGATACGCAGTATTTT,CSVRGADTQYF
TRBV7-3,-,-,TRBJ1-2,TGTGCCAGCAGCTTAGGCCCCTCTGCGGGGCAAGGCTACACCTTC,CASSLGPSAGQGYTF
TRBV7-2,few,-,TRBJ1-1,TGTGCCAGCAGCTTAGACGTCCCTGAAGCTTTCTTT,CASSLDVPEAFF
TRBV7-6,-,-,TRBJ1-3,TGTGCCAGCAGCTTAATTCATAAGAGCTCTGGAAACACCATATATTTT,CASSLIHKSSGNTIYF
TRBV10-3,-,TRBD1,TRBJ1-1,TGTGCCATCAGGAACCAGAGGGACAGGGGGGGAAGCACTGAAGCTTTCTTT,CAIRNQRDRGGSTEAFF
TRBV11-3,-,-,TRBJ2-1,TGTGCCAGCAGCACTAACTCCTACAATGAGCAGTTCTTC,CASSTNSYNEQFF
TRBV2,once,TRBD1,TRBJ1-3,TGTGCCAGTTACCAGGGGGCGGTTGGAAACACCATATATTTT,CASYQGAVGNTIYF
TRBV28,-,TRBD2,TRBJ2-2,TGTGCCAGCAGCCCGGGGGGGGGCTCCGGGGAGCTGTTTTTT,CASSPGGGSGELFF
TRBV14,-,TRBD1,TRBJ2-3,TGTGCCAGCAGCCAAGCTTCCAGGGGGCGCCGAGATACGCAGTATTTT,CASSQASRGRRDTQYF
TRBV29-1,-,TRBD1,TRBJ1-2,TGCAGCGCCGGAGGAGGCGCAGGGGGCCACTATGGCTACACCTTC,CSAGGGAGGHYGYTF
TRBV27,-,-,TRBJ2-2,TGTGCCAGCAGCCGGGGACTTTTGCACACCGGGGAGCTGTTTTTT,CASSRGLLHTGELFF
TRBV7-9,-,TRBD1,TRBJ2-7,TGTGCCAGCAGCAAACGGGACAGGTCCTACGAGCAGTACTTC,CASSKRDRSYEQYF
TRBV5-1,-,TRBD1,TRBJ1-5,TGCGCCAGCAGCGAGGGACAGGGGGATCAGCCCCAGCATTTT,CASSEGQGDQPQHF
TRBV5-4,-,TRBD2,TRBJ2-1,TGTGCCAGCAGCCCCGGGGTAGGCGGGAGCTCCTACAATGAGCAGTTCTTC,CASSPGVGGSSYNEQFF
TRBV7-9,-,-,TRBJ1-2,TGTGCCAGCAGCTCCGAGTCCCGCGGCTACACCTTC,CASSSESRGYTF
TRBV7-6,-,-,TRBJ2-5,TGTGCCAGCAGCTTAGCACAGGGCCAATGGGGAGAGACCCAGTACTTC,CASSLAQGQWGETQYF
TRBV4-3,few,-,TRBJ1-4,TGCGCCAGCAGCCAAGAGAGGCAGCTTAATGAAAAACTGTTTTTT,CASSQERQLNEKLFF
TRBV6-6,-,TRBD1,TRBJ1-1,TGTGCCAGCACTCGAAGCAGGGGGGAAGCTTTCTTT,CASTRSRGEAFF
TRBV4-1,-,TRBD1,TRBJ2-7,TGCGCCAGCAGGGGACAGGGGCTCCACGAGCAGTACTTC,CASRGQGLHEQYF
TRBV2,-,TRBD2,TRBJ2-3,TGTGCCAGCTCCAGATTGACTAGCGGGAGCACAGATACGCAGTATTTT,CASSRLTSGSTDTQYF
TRBV27,-,-,TRBJ1-1,TGTGCCAGCAGTAGCATGAACACTGAAGCTTTCTTT,CASSSMNTEAFF
TRBV6-4,-,TRBD1,TRBJ1-2,TGTGCCAGCAGTGCAGAGACAGGGCCCAACTATGGCTACACCTTC,CASSAETGPNYGYTF
TRBV11-2,-,-,TRBJ2-1,TGTGCCAGCAGCTTAGATCAGGGGACATACAATGAGCAGTTCTTC,CASSLDQGTYNEQFF
TRBV7-3,once,-,TRBJ2-2,TGTGCCAGCAGCCAAAGAGGGGACACCGGGGAGCTGTTTTTT,CASSQRGDTGELFF
TRBV9,-,-,TRBJ1-6,TGTGCCAGCAGCGCCGAGGGTGATTATAATTCACCCCTCCACTTT,CASSAEGDYNSPLHF
TRBV7-2,-,-,TRBJ1-2,TGTGCCAGCAGCACCAGGACAGAATTCTATGGCTACACCTTC,CASSTRTEFYGYTF
TRBV11-2,-,-,TRBJ1-6,TGTGCCAGCAGCCCGGGTCAGTATTCACCCCTCCACTTT,CASSPGQYSPLHF
TRBV12-5,-,TRBD2,TRBJ2-7,TGTGCTAGTGGTTTTAGCGGGAAATCCTACGAGCAGTACTTC,CASGFSGKSYEQYF
TRBV7-9,few,TRBD2,TRBJ2-1,TGTGCCAGCAGCGACCGACTAGCGGGGTACAATGAGCAGTTCTTC,CASSDRLAGYNEQFF
TRBV11-2,-,TRBD1,TRBJ2-3,TGTGCCAGCAGCTTAGGTACAGGGGGTACAGATACGCAGTATTTT,CASSLGTGGTDTQYF
TRBV5-4,-,TRBD2,TRBJ2-2,TGTGCCAGCAGCCCCACGGGGGGGAGGGCCACCGGGGAGCTGTTTTTT,CASSPTGGRATGELFF
TRBV27,-,TRBD2,TRBJ2-1,TGTGCCAGCAGCCCGCCGGGACTAGCGGCTAATGAGCAGTTCTTC,CASSPPGLAANEQFF